The subject of this entry is one TCR beta chain. The target antigen is unknown. Sequencing used immunoSEQ multiplex PCR; TCRdb keeps in-frame clones, though not all of them. The table includes around 100,000 clones, 80% to 95% detected once. The data were obtained in a study of CD4+ T cells in melanoma. General study results and limits: Diverse differentiation states were reported for melanoma neoantigen-specific CD4+ T cells. CD8+ T cell, macrophage and B cell function reportedly correlated with neoantigen-specific CD4+ T cells.

Germline CDR1 reads SNHLY; CDR2 reads FYNNEI. The CDR3 length is 13 residues. V dropped 6 bases and J dropped 1 base, with 6 bases sitting between them. The specimen sequenced was peripheral blood. The origin of this receptor is a human donor with melanoma. The chain links TRBV2 to TRBJ1-4; D not resolved. The CDR3 region is CASSRRTNEKLFF. The CDR3 coding sequence is TGTGCCAGCAGCCGGCGAACTAATGAAAAACTGTTTTTT.